Listed here is a single T cell receptor (beta chain). Its target is not known. This CDR3 has 14 amino acids. CDR1 and CDR2 from the germline V gene are MNHNS and SASEGT. The V gene lost 2 bases and the J gene lost 5 bases, with 10 bases spanning the gap. The repertoire was sequenced with immunoSEQ multiplex PCR; TCRdb's copy has only in-frame clones and lacks some. This sample yields about 2.1 million clones, of which about 92% are seen a single time; under 2% belongs to the top ten. The data are from a study of shared clonotypes between healthy human individuals. At the level of the study: CD8 memory received one plate per donor, CD8 naive two, CD4 memory three and CD4 naive three.

Positive CCR7 selection of CD45RO-negative cells yielded the naive CD8 cells, and terminally differentiated effector memory CD45RA+ cells were excluded. Donation came from healthy HIV-negative adults that had no recent acute infections or vaccinations. Study findings and constraints: In having few donors, the study represented limited genetic and exposure-history diversity. Memory subsets generally showed lower estimated richness than naive subsets.

Specimen: naive CD8+ T cells from PBMCs. This TCR was recovered from a young man in good health. Some clones in this sample may be carry-over from other donors' samples. The rearrangement joins TRBV6-1 to TRBJ1-3, with a weak D call TRBD1 (5 bases). CDR3 in DNA: TGTGCCAGCAGTGAACGGGGCCTTAGAAACACCATATATTTT. This gives the protein CASSERGLRNTIYF.